Given below is one T cell receptor beta chain in context. Its antigen is unknown. These data belong to a study of cytomegalovirus exposure and HLA in healthy donors. General study results and limits: Rarity characterized most TCR sequences, yet some public TCRs appeared in many donors. Later on, analysis showed that most CMV-associated TCR beta chains appeared to be HLA-restricted. Immune exposure was documented only through CMV serostatus.

PCR involved 60 Vbeta and 13 Jbeta primers. Using immunoSEQ multiplex PCR, the repertoire was profiled, and TCRdb retains in-frame clones only, with some absent. The sample shows about 200,000 clones, about 12% of them seen only once. CDR1 and CDR2 (germline): MDHEN, SYDVKM. The CDR3 covers 14 residues. Trimming cost V 6 bases and J 4 bases, with 13 bases left between them. The chain couples TRBV28 to TRBJ1-5, with D unresolved. The sample taken for sequencing was PBMCs. This receptor was identified in a man between 45 and 60 years old in good health and CMV-seropositive. The CDR3 protein is CASSTRGRNQPQHF. The CDR3, as DNA: TGTGCCAGCAGCACCCGAGGGAGGAATCAGCCCCAGCATTTT.